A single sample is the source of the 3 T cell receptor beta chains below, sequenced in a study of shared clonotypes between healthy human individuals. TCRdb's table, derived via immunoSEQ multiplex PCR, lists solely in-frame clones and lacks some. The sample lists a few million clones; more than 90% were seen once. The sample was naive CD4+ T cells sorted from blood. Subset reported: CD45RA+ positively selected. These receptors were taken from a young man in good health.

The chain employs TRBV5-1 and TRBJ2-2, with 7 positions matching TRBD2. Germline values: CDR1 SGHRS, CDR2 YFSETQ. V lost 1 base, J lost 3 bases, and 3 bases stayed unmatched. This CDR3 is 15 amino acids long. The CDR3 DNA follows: TGCGCCAGCAGCTTGACTAGCGCGGACACCGGGGAGCTGTTTTTT. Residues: CASSLTSADTGELFF. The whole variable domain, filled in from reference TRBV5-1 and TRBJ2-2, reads KAGVTQTPRYLIKTRGQQVTLSCSPISGHRSVSWYQQTPGQGLQFLFEYFSETQRNKGNFPGRFSGRQFSNSRSEMNVSTLELGDSALYLCASSLTSADTGELFFGEGSRLTVL.

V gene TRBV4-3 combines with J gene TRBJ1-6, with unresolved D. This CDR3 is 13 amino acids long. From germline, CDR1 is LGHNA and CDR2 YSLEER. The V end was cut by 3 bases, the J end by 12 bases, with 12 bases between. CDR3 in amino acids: CASSHRSGEPLHF. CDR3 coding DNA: TGCGCCAGCAGCCACAGGAGTGGGGAACCCCTCCACTTT.

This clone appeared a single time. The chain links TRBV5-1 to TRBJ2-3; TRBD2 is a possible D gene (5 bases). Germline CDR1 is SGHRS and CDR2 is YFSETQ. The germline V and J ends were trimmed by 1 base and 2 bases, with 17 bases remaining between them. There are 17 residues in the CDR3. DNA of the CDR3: TGCGCCAGCAGCTTGCCGGATCGGACTCTACCCACAGATACGCAGTATTTT. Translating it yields CASSLPDRTLPTDTQYF.